This TCR beta chain appears in the sequencing data of a study of blood T cell repertoires in COVID-19. On the study more broadly: Spain, Italy and the United States supplied samples that represented acute and convalescent COVID-19. In each case, the material was cDNA or gDNA derived from T cells, B-cell-depleted T cells, or PBMCs.

Profiled with immunoSEQ multiplex PCR; TCRdb holds only in-frame clones, not every one. The profile shows 70,000 to 95,000 clones, approximately 88% of them singletons. The CDR3 loop spans 14 amino acids. Trimming left V 2 bases short and J 4 bases short, with 8 bases between. Germline values: CDR1 MNHEY, CDR2 SMNVEV (reference sequence). V gene TRBV27 combines with J gene TRBJ2-2, with a tentative D call TRBD1 (5 bases). The clonotype was recovered from a man in his fifties or sixties with active COVID-19. The sample consisted of peripheral blood. CDR3 amino acids: CASSLAGRTGELFF. The CDR3 DNA follows: TGTGCCAGCAGTTTAGCAGGGCGCACCGGGGAGCTGTTTTTT.